Reported below is one T cell receptor (beta chain). The sample carries other DNA sequences with the same CDR3. The data originate from a study of blood T cell repertoires in COVID-19. This CDR3 comprises 11 residues. The germline gives CDR1 SEHNR, CDR2 FQNEAQ (reference sequence). V shed 2 bases and J shed 3 bases, with 2 bases lying between them. Libraries were prepared by immunoSEQ multiplex PCR; TCRdb keeps only in-frame clonotypes and omits some of them. The table lists about 310,000 clones, 89% of them singletons. Those who participated ranged in age from about 18 to 89 years and resided in 24 US areas. Recovered status in Cohort 3 required two negative PCRs, clearance, or symptom resolution.

The receptor comes from a young woman who had recovered from COVID-19. The sequencing input was PBMCs or T cells enriched from blood (not recorded which). This chain connects TRBV7-9 to TRBJ2-7; D remains ambiguous. The CDR3 loop is CASSLYYEQYF. The DNA for the CDR3 is TGTGCCAGCAGCTTATACTACGAGCAGTACTTC.